The TCR beta chain described here comes from a study of cytomegalovirus exposure and HLA in healthy donors. Findings and caveats of the study: Cytomegalovirus-associated TCR beta chains were listed, numbering 150 to 200.

The CDR3 extends over 15 amino acids. Per germline, CDR1 LGHNT and CDR2 FRNRAP. The V gene end was trimmed by 2 bases and the J gene end by 7 bases; junction bases not matched to a gene: 6. This PCR relied on a set of 60 Vbeta primers and 13 Jbeta primers. Only in-frame clones appear in the TCRdb table, and some are missing; sequencing was by immunoSEQ multiplex PCR. Of approximately 150,000 clones in the sample, about 75% were seen once. Points on this clone: The antigen remains undetermined.

The sample comprised PBMCs. The TCR comes from a man between 60 and 75 years old in good health and CMV-seronegative. The V gene is TRBV12-5, the J gene TRBJ2-3, with 10 bases fitting TRBD2. For the CDR3, the DNA is TGTGCTAGTGGTTTGACGGGACTAGCGACTAATACGCAGTATTTT. It encodes CASGLTGLATNTQYF.